A selection of T cell receptor beta chains follows, all from one sample in a study of Graves' ophthalmopathy and Graves' hyperthyroidism. TCRdb reprocessed the multiplex PCR reads with MiXCR, giving one entry per CDR3 protein. Here the sample spans some 520,000 distinct CDR3 sequences, approximately 15% being singletons. The sample comprised blood. The receptors stem from a woman in her twenties or thirties with Graves' ophthalmopathy. The CDR3 runs from the conserved cysteine through the conserved F or W. The order of the fields is V gene, D gene, J gene, CDR3 protein. The D gene is left open where the match is weak.

TRBV11-2	-	TRBJ2-5	CASSLVSFPREDRETQYF
TRBV6-2/TRBV6-3	TRBD1	TRBJ1-5	CASRSRDRAQPQHF
TRBV11-2	-	TRBJ1-3	CASSLGRARSGNTIYF
TRBV24-1	TRBD1	TRBJ2-2	CATSEYRDRANTGELFF
TRBV29-1	-	TRBJ2-7	CSVELPEAREQYF
TRBV27	-	TRBJ2-7	CASSRNRRDYEQYF
TRBV20-1	TRBD1	TRBJ1-2	CSARGDRVNYGYTF
TRBV6-5	TRBD1	TRBJ1-1	CASRSGQGRNTEAFF
TRBV6-1	TRBD1	TRBJ1-2	CASSAPARTGANYGYTF
TRBV30	-	TRBJ2-2	CAWSVVQAGELFF
TRBV30	-	TRBJ2-7	CAWRASFYEQYF
TRBV29-1	-	TRBJ2-5	CSVGGHWGGRQETQYF
TRBV6-4	-	TRBJ1-2	CASNLQIYGYTF
TRBV10-3	TRBD1	TRBJ1-2	CAISYNPQGATGYTF
TRBV12-3/TRBV12-4	-	TRBJ1-1	CASNLGTPNTEAFF
TRBV6-2/TRBV6-3	-	TRBJ1-2	CASTKAGMGYGYTF
TRBV7-3	TRBD1	TRBJ1-1	CASSLTGQGAEAFF
TRBV20-1	-	TRBJ2-6	CSAKEPRTVSGANVLTF
TRBV7-2	-	TRBJ1-6	CASSFGRGGSPLHF
TRBV12-3/TRBV12-4	-	TRBJ2-6	CASSFGRFGKAPGANVLTF
TRBV15	-	TRBJ2-7	CATSRVGHEQYF
TRBV20-1	TRBD2	TRBJ2-5	CSASPSGGAGETQYF
TRBV7-9	-	TRBJ1-3	CASSSHVGPGSTICF